This is a list of T cell receptor beta chains from one sample in a study of CD8 T cells in ankylosing spondylitis. TCRdb passed the 5' RACE reads through MiXCR, listing each CDR3 protein once. The data show around 330,000 distinct CDR3 sequences, around a tenth seen once. The sample was blood, either unsorted or a sorted T cell fraction (not recorded which). Every receptor here comes from a female donor with ankylosing spondylitis or in good health (not recorded which). Each CDR3 is given with its conserved first and last residue. The order of the fields is CDR3 protein, CDR3 DNA, V gene, clone size, D gene, J gene. A D gene is named only where the DNA matches it firmly. The size field is filled for only some rows; it gives once, few, many or a size class.

cdr3_aa: CASSSSVTQYF
cdr3_nt: TGTGCCAGCAGTTCTAGCGTTACGCAGTATTTT
v_call: TRBV6-2/TRBV6-3
clone_size: many
d_call: .
j_call: TRBJ2-3

cdr3_aa: CASSYPGRPSGNTIYF
cdr3_nt: TGTGCCAGCAGCTACCCAGGACGGCCCTCTGGAAACACCATATATTTT
v_call: TRBV7-9
clone_size: few
d_call: .
j_call: TRBJ1-3

cdr3_aa: CASSAARGTDTGELFF
cdr3_nt: TGTGCCAGCAGCGCCGCTCGGGGAACAGACACCGGGGAGCTGTTTTTT
v_call: TRBV7-2
clone_size: many
d_call: .
j_call: TRBJ2-2

cdr3_aa: CASSRGQEMTQYF
cdr3_nt: TGTGCCAGCAGTCGAGGGCAGGAAATGACCCAGTACTTC
v_call: TRBV28
clone_size: .
d_call: .
j_call: TRBJ2-5

cdr3_aa: CSAAGLAGREQYF
cdr3_nt: TGCAGTGCTGCAGGACTAGCGGGTCGCGAGCAGTACTTC
v_call: TRBV20-1
clone_size: many
d_call: TRBD2
j_call: TRBJ2-7

cdr3_aa: CASSQDQFNQPQHF
cdr3_nt: TGTGCCAGCAGCCAAGATCAGTTCAATCAGCCCCAGCATTTT
v_call: TRBV3-1
clone_size: .
d_call: .
j_call: TRBJ1-5

cdr3_aa: CASSESFGQGLNYEQYF
cdr3_nt: TGCGCCAGCAGTGAGTCATTCGGACAGGGTCTAAACTACGAGCAGTACTTC
v_call: TRBV10-2
clone_size: many
d_call: TRBD1
j_call: TRBJ2-7

cdr3_aa: CASSTGGATYEQYF
cdr3_nt: TGCGCCAGCAGCACAGGGGGCGCGACCTACGAGCAGTACTTC
v_call: TRBV5-1
clone_size: .
d_call: TRBD1
j_call: TRBJ2-7

cdr3_aa: CSASQGAGEKLFF
cdr3_nt: TGCAGTGCTAGCCAGGGGGCAGGGGAAAAACTGTTTTTT
v_call: TRBV20-1
clone_size: many
d_call: TRBD1
j_call: TRBJ1-4

cdr3_aa: CSARDNGPGSQPQHF
cdr3_nt: TGCAGTGCTAGAGATAACGGGCCAGGGAGCCAGCCCCAGCATTTT
v_call: TRBV20-1
clone_size: .
d_call: .
j_call: TRBJ1-5

cdr3_aa: CASSLQSRVGGASYEQYF
cdr3_nt: TGCGCCAGCAGCTTGCAAAGCCGGGTTGGAGGGGCCTCCTACGAGCAGTACTTC
v_call: TRBV5-1
clone_size: many
d_call: .
j_call: TRBJ2-7

cdr3_aa: CASSFGLAALTDTQYF
cdr3_nt: TGTGCCAGCAGTTTCGGACTAGCGGCCCTCACAGATACGCAGTATTTT
v_call: TRBV28
clone_size: few
d_call: TRBD2
j_call: TRBJ2-3

cdr3_aa: CASSLVAGGNNEQFF
cdr3_nt: TGTGCCAGCAGCTTGGTAGCGGGGGGGAACAATGAGCAGTTCTTC
v_call: TRBV5-4
clone_size: .
d_call: TRBD2
j_call: TRBJ2-1

cdr3_aa: CASSYRTSGHNEQFF
cdr3_nt: TGTGCCAGCAGCTACCGGACTAGCGGTCACAATGAGCAGTTCTTC
v_call: TRBV7-9
clone_size: many
d_call: TRBD2
j_call: TRBJ2-1

cdr3_aa: CASTQDSVQYF
cdr3_nt: TGTGCCAGCACCCAGGACAGTGTTCAGTATTTT
v_call: TRBV27
clone_size: many
d_call: .
j_call: TRBJ2-3

cdr3_aa: CASSVGGGNYGYTF
cdr3_nt: TGTGCCAGCAGCGTAGGTGGTGGGAACTATGGCTACACCTTC
v_call: TRBV9
clone_size: .
d_call: .
j_call: TRBJ1-2

cdr3_aa: CASSAGLAGGGGYNEQFF
cdr3_nt: TGTGCCAGCAGCGCCGGACTAGCGGGGGGCGGGGGGTACAATGAGCAGTTCTTC
v_call: TRBV9
clone_size: few
d_call: TRBD2
j_call: TRBJ2-1

cdr3_aa: CASSLSQLGGYTF
cdr3_nt: TGTGCCAGCAGTTTATCTCAACTGGGTGGCTACACCTTC
v_call: TRBV27
clone_size: many
d_call: .
j_call: TRBJ1-2

cdr3_aa: CAIRGVEAGTDPFF
cdr3_nt: TGTGCCATCAGAGGGGTAGAAGCCGGGACTGATCCGTTCTTC
v_call: TRBV10-3
clone_size: many
d_call: .
j_call: TRBJ2-1

cdr3_aa: CSVETYRVYGYTF
cdr3_nt: TGCAGCGTTGAAACGTACCGGGTCTATGGCTACACCTTC
v_call: TRBV29-1
clone_size: few
d_call: .
j_call: TRBJ1-2

cdr3_aa: CASSLRSSSGNTIYF
cdr3_nt: TGTGCCAGCAGCTTACGTTCCTCCTCTGGAAACACCATATATTTT
v_call: TRBV7-9
clone_size: many
d_call: .
j_call: TRBJ1-3

cdr3_aa: CASSLALGRRYF
cdr3_nt: TGTGCCAGCAGTTTAGCGCTCGGACGTAGGTACTTC
v_call: TRBV12-3/TRBV12-4
clone_size: .
d_call: .
j_call: TRBJ2-7

cdr3_aa: CASSPPEAGYHEQFF
cdr3_nt: TGCGCCAGCAGCCCTCCTGAAGCGGGGTACCATGAGCAGTTCTTC
v_call: TRBV5-1
clone_size: .
d_call: TRBD2
j_call: TRBJ2-1

cdr3_aa: CSAPSPTSGTYEQYF
cdr3_nt: TGCAGTGCCCCGTCCCCGACTAGCGGAACCTACGAGCAGTACTTC
v_call: TRBV20-1
clone_size: many
d_call: TRBD2
j_call: TRBJ2-7

cdr3_aa: CASSRTLSYEQYF
cdr3_nt: TGTGCCAGCAGTCGGACCTTATCCTACGAGCAGTACTTC
v_call: TRBV12-3/TRBV12-4
clone_size: .
d_call: .
j_call: TRBJ2-7

cdr3_aa: CASSVTGYNEQFF
cdr3_nt: TGTGCCAGCAGCGTTACCGGCTACAATGAGCAGTTCTTC
v_call: TRBV9
clone_size: many
d_call: .
j_call: TRBJ2-1

cdr3_aa: CASKDGLRSPLHF
cdr3_nt: TGCGCCAGCAAAGATGGGCTACGTTCACCCCTCCACTTT
v_call: TRBV10-2
clone_size: many
d_call: .
j_call: TRBJ1-6

cdr3_aa: CASSPQTENTEAFF
cdr3_nt: TGTGCCAGCAGCCCCCAGACAGAGAACACTGAAGCTTTCTTT
v_call: TRBV13
clone_size: many
d_call: .
j_call: TRBJ1-1

cdr3_aa: CASSQVVSQPQHF
cdr3_nt: TGTGCCAGCAGCCAAGTTGTGAGCCAGCCCCAGCATTTT
v_call: TRBV7-2
clone_size: many
d_call: .
j_call: TRBJ1-5

cdr3_aa: CASSLVPGTDTQYF
cdr3_nt: TGTGCCAGCAGCTTAGTTCCGGGCACAGATACGCAGTATTTT
v_call: TRBV7-8
clone_size: .
d_call: .
j_call: TRBJ2-3

cdr3_aa: CSALSQGADEQFF
cdr3_nt: TGCAGTGCCCTCTCACAGGGGGCGGATGAGCAGTTCTTC
v_call: TRBV20-1
clone_size: many
d_call: TRBD1
j_call: TRBJ2-1

cdr3_aa: CAGPGQDKYF
cdr3_nt: TGCGCCGGGCCGGGACAGGACAAGTACTTC
v_call: TRBV5-1
clone_size: .
d_call: TRBD1
j_call: TRBJ2-4

cdr3_aa: CSARDRRSNRGTPQHF
cdr3_nt: TGCAGTGCTAGAGACCGAAGGTCCAACAGGGGTACGCCCCAGCATTTT
v_call: TRBV20-1
clone_size: many
d_call: TRBD1
j_call: TRBJ1-5

cdr3_aa: CSARDGTSADTQYF
cdr3_nt: TGCAGTGCTAGGGACGGGACTAGCGCAGATACGCAGTATTTT
v_call: TRBV20-1
clone_size: many
d_call: TRBD2
j_call: TRBJ2-3

cdr3_aa: CATSRDLPGRYTEAFF
cdr3_nt: TGTGCCACCAGCAGAGATCTGCCAGGGCGGTACACTGAAGCTTTCTTT
v_call: TRBV15
clone_size: .
d_call: .
j_call: TRBJ1-1

cdr3_aa: CAISGGGASYNEQFF
cdr3_nt: TGTGCCATCTCGGGGGGCGGGGCCTCCTACAATGAGCAGTTCTTC
v_call: TRBV7-2
clone_size: many
d_call: .
j_call: TRBJ2-1

cdr3_aa: CASSQMGSRETQYF
cdr3_nt: TGTGCCAGCAGCCAAATGGGCAGTAGGGAGACCCAGTACTTC
v_call: TRBV5-8
clone_size: many
d_call: .
j_call: TRBJ2-5

cdr3_aa: CSAPRTGGETQYF
cdr3_nt: TGCAGTGCTCCACGGACAGGGGGAGAGACCCAGTACTTC
v_call: TRBV20-1
clone_size: many
d_call: TRBD1
j_call: TRBJ2-5

cdr3_aa: CSGVRVNEQFF
cdr3_nt: TGCAGCGGCGTGAGGGTCAATGAGCAGTTCTTC
v_call: TRBV29-1
clone_size: many
d_call: .
j_call: TRBJ2-1

cdr3_aa: CSVEDLLEGRRRWVVDTQYF
cdr3_nt: TGCAGCGTTGAAGATCTTCTAGAGGGAAGACGACGTTGGGTGGTTGATACGCAGTATTTT
v_call: TRBV29-1
clone_size: .
d_call: .
j_call: TRBJ2-3

cdr3_aa: CASSTSPRGKPYEQYF
cdr3_nt: TGTGCCAGCAGCACAAGTCCCAGGGGTAAGCCCTACGAGCAGTACTTC
v_call: TRBV7-2
clone_size: .
d_call: .
j_call: TRBJ2-7

cdr3_aa: CSARGGEWYSNQPQHF
cdr3_nt: TGCAGTGCTAGGGGGGGAGAATGGTATAGCAATCAGCCCCAGCATTTT
v_call: TRBV20-1
clone_size: many
d_call: .
j_call: TRBJ1-5

cdr3_aa: CATSRDRRSNQPQHF
cdr3_nt: TGTGCCACCAGCAGAGATCGACGGAGCAATCAGCCCCAGCATTTT
v_call: TRBV15
clone_size: few
d_call: .
j_call: TRBJ1-5

cdr3_aa: CASSRGGNYQFNEQFF
cdr3_nt: TGTGCCAGCAGTCGAGGAGGGAACTACCAGTTCAATGAGCAGTTCTTC
v_call: TRBV7-2
clone_size: many
d_call: .
j_call: TRBJ2-1

cdr3_aa: CATSRFTGIGSPLHF
cdr3_nt: TGTGCCACCAGCAGGTTTACAGGCATAGGTTCACCCCTCCACTTT
v_call: TRBV15
clone_size: few
d_call: .
j_call: TRBJ1-6

cdr3_aa: CASSSALNTEAFF
cdr3_nt: TGCGCCAGCAGCTCGGCCTTGAACACTGAAGCTTTCTTT
v_call: TRBV5-1
clone_size: many
d_call: .
j_call: TRBJ1-1

cdr3_aa: CSASKQGGETQYF
cdr3_nt: TGCAGTGCTAGCAAGCAGGGAGGTGAGACCCAGTACTTC
v_call: TRBV20-1
clone_size: many
d_call: .
j_call: TRBJ2-5

cdr3_aa: CASSNGVRDSPLHF
cdr3_nt: TGTGCCAGCAGTAACGGGGTAAGGGATTCACCCCTCCACTTT
v_call: TRBV7-9
clone_size: .
d_call: .
j_call: TRBJ1-6

cdr3_aa: CASSPDQSHTEAFF
cdr3_nt: TGCGCCAGCAGCCCAGATCAATCCCACACTGAAGCTTTCTTT
v_call: TRBV5-1
clone_size: .
d_call: .
j_call: TRBJ1-1

cdr3_aa: CASSLEARMTYEQYF
cdr3_nt: TGTGCCAGCAGTTTGGAGGCTAGAATGACCTACGAGCAGTACTTC
v_call: TRBV27
clone_size: many
d_call: .
j_call: TRBJ2-7

cdr3_aa: CASSQGLQINEQFF
cdr3_nt: TGCGCCAGCAGCCAAGGTCTACAGATCAATGAGCAGTTCTTC
v_call: TRBV4-3
clone_size: many
d_call: .
j_call: TRBJ2-1

cdr3_aa: CASSLVAGVETQYF
cdr3_nt: TGTGCCAGCAGTTTAGTAGCGGGAGTAGAGACCCAGTACTTC
v_call: TRBV12-3/TRBV12-4
clone_size: many
d_call: TRBD2
j_call: TRBJ2-5

cdr3_aa: CASSSLTGTYGYTF
cdr3_nt: TGTGCCAGCAGCTCCTTGACAGGGACCTATGGCTACACCTTC
v_call: TRBV11-2
clone_size: many
d_call: TRBD1
j_call: TRBJ1-2

cdr3_aa: CSVERGPNYGYTF
cdr3_nt: TGCAGCGTTGAAAGGGGCCCTAACTATGGCTACACCTTC
v_call: TRBV29-1
clone_size: many
d_call: .
j_call: TRBJ1-2

cdr3_aa: CASSWGSAGSSYEQNF
cdr3_nt: TGTGCCAGCAGTTGGGGATCTGCGGGCAGCTCCTACGAGCAGAACTTC
v_call: TRBV6-2/TRBV6-3
clone_size: .
d_call: .
j_call: TRBJ2-7

cdr3_aa: CASSPPGPNTEAFF
cdr3_nt: TGTGCCAGCAGTCCCCCAGGGCCCAACACTGAAGCTTTCTTT
v_call: TRBV12-3/TRBV12-4
clone_size: many
d_call: .
j_call: TRBJ1-1

cdr3_aa: CSVEGASGSYEQYF
cdr3_nt: TGCAGCGTTGAAGGGGCTAGCGGATCCTACGAGCAGTACTTC
v_call: TRBV29-1
clone_size: many
d_call: TRBD2
j_call: TRBJ2-7